This T cell receptor (beta chain) emerged from a study of T cells in narcolepsy (dated by TCRdb to 2016 to 2019). General notes on the study: Patients with narcolepsy type 1 or type 2 (NT1, NT2) and healthy control donors were enrolled in the study. To look for autoreactive T cells in narcolepsy patients that target self-antigens of hypocretin neurons (hypocretin, TRIB2), the study used TCR Vbeta sequencing to follow clonotypes in blood and CSF. Findings and caveats that apply to the study as a whole: Plots that compared CSF and blood CD4+ T cell clonotypes from the same patient highlighted HCRT-specific and TRIB2-specific autoreactive clonotypes. Autoreactive clonotypes were reported to be detected serially in the blood of the same patients and of different patients, but not in the blood of healthy controls. Patients and controls had comparable numbers of sequenced blood memory CD4+ clonotypes, averaging about 39,000 and 35,000, respectively. Certain blood memory CD4+ repertoires from patients and controls had no sequences that matched autoreactive T cell clones.

A note on this clone: No cognate antigen has been identified for it. No much larger clone exists at a distance of one base, and base qualities are not known.

The library was prepared using the immunoSEQ multiplex PCR assay. TCRdb holds this immuneACCESS table with in-frame rearrangements only. Some clones are missing; in checked studies, unresolved V genes explain under half, and the rest has no known cause. Recorded for this sample are 9,500 to 14,000 clones; 85% to 95% of them occurred a single time. The ten largest clones add up to roughly 1.1% of the sample. Memory CD4+ T cells were sorted ex vivo from peripheral blood of narcolepsy patients and healthy controls for TCR Vbeta sequencing. Source material: CD45RA- memory CD4+ T cells from PBMCs. The cell subset or site label here, explained by the study, means: memory T cells sorted ex vivo from peripheral blood. This sequence originates from a human donor with narcolepsy.

Here is the DNA: TGTGCCAGCAGCTCCTGGACAGGGTTTGAGGGGGAGACCCAGTACTTC. Its protein is CASSSWTGFEGETQYF. The chain is made from TRBV5-4 and TRBJ2-5; 8 nucleotides in the junction match TRBD1. Counted from cysteine to phenylalanine, this CDR3 has 16 amino acids. Only the CDR3 DNA is retained, 48 bases long and in frame from the first base. V is trimmed back by 3 bases and J by 5 bases, and the junction contains 12 bases that no gene match accounts for. The germline V gene (reference sequence) specifies SGHNT as CDR1 and YYREEE as CDR2. The CDR3 plus the reference TRBV5-4 and TRBJ2-5 genes for the other parts give the full variable domain: ETGVTQSPTHLIKTRGQQVTLRCSSQSGHNTVSWYQQALGQGPQFIFQYYREEENGRGNFPPRFSGLQFPNYSSELNVNALELDDSALYLCASSSWTGFEGETQYFGPGTRLLVL.